These T cell receptor beta chains were read from a single sample in a study of type 1 and type 2 diabetes patients. TCRdb passed the multiplex PCR reads through MiXCR, listing each CDR3 protein once. Among 250,000 or so distinct CDR3 sequences, roughly 50% were seen once, and the ten largest hold roughly 15%. The sequenced sample was peripheral blood mononuclear cells (PBMCs). These TCRs come from a man between 18 and 29 years old with type 2 diabetes. The CDR3 runs from the conserved cysteine through the conserved F or W. A D gene is named only where the DNA matches it firmly. The size field is filled for only some rows; it gives once, few, many or a size class.

15	TRBV25-1	NA	many	TRBJ2-3	CASSEGRTYSDTQYF	TGTGCCAGCAGTGAAGGGAGGACATATTCAGATACGCAGTATTTT
18	TRBV7-8	NA	few	TRBJ2-2	CASSLEGDGGSNTGELFF	TGTGCCAGCAGCTTAGAAGGGGACGGGGGTTCGAACACCGGGGAGCTGTTTTTT
15	TRBV10-3	TRBD1	few	TRBJ2-7	CAISFTTGVRGEQYF	TGTGCCATCAGTTTTACCACAGGGGTACGAGGCGAGCAGTACTTC
17	TRBV15	TRBD1	NA	TRBJ1-5	CATSTSDRGYSNQPQHF	TGTGCCACCAGCACATCCGACAGGGGATATAGCAATCAGCCCCAGCATTTT
15	TRBV7-9	NA	few	TRBJ2-1	CASSIGGKIHNEQFF	TGTGCCAGTAGTATCGGGGGTAAGATACACAATGAGCAGTTCTTC
16	TRBV27	NA	NA	TRBJ2-7	CASSLSGQGSSYEQYF	TGTGCCAGCAGTTTATCGGGGCAGGGGAGCTCCTACGAGCAGTACTTC
15	TRBV24-1	NA	NA	TRBJ1-2	CATSRESGGYYGYTF	TGTGCCACCAGCAGAGAATCCGGGGGCTACTATGGCTACACCTTC
13	TRBV4-1	NA	few	TRBJ2-7	CASSQDLGHRQYF	TGCGCCAGCAGCCAAGATTTAGGACACCGCCAGTACTTC
11	TRBV24-1	NA	few	TRBJ2-7	CATSDAREQYF	TGTGCCACCAGTGACGCGCGCGAGCAGTACTTC
12	TRBV2	NA	many	TRBJ1-1	CASVRENTEAFF	TGTGCCAGCGTCCGGGAGAACACTGAAGCTTTCTTT
16	TRBV18	TRBD1	few	TRBJ2-5	CASSPPSGGAVETQYF	TGTGCCAGCTCACCACCCTCAGGGGGCGCTGTGGAGACCCAGTACTTC
14	TRBV12-3/TRBV12-4	TRBD1	NA	TRBJ2-7	CASRTDRHTYKQYF	TGTGCCAGCAGAACGGACAGGCATACCTACAAGCAGTACTTC
13	TRBV2	TRBD1	NA	TRBJ1-2	CASKDKTGDGYTF	TGTGCCAGCAAGGATAAGACAGGGGATGGCTACACCTTC
18	TRBV5-1	NA	few	TRBJ2-7	CASSPEVSMGPRPYEQYF	TGCGCCAGCAGCCCCGAGGTTAGCATGGGACCTCGTCCATACGAGCAGTACTTC
15	TRBV24-1	TRBD1	NA	TRBJ1-2	CATGGTGETNYGYTF	TGTGCCACCGGCGGGACAGGGGAAACTAACTATGGCTACACCTTC
15	TRBV28	NA	NA	TRBJ2-7	CASSLIEQLPPEQYF	TGTGCCAGCAGTTTGATCGAACAGCTTCCCCCCGAGCAGTACTTC
14	TRBV2	NA	once	TRBJ2-5	CASRQGDSRKTQYF	TGTGCCAGCAGACAGGGAGACTCAAGGAAGACCCAGTACTTC
13	TRBV11-3	NA	few	TRBJ2-6	CASTRPGANVLTF	TGTGCCAGCACCCGACCTGGGGCCAACGTCCTGACTTTC
14	TRBV7-8	NA	few	TRBJ2-3	CASSYSGGTDTQYF	TGTGCCAGCAGCTACTCTGGGGGCACAGATACACAGTATTTT
15	TRBV14	TRBD1	once	TRBJ2-3	CASSPRQGSTDTQYF	TGTGCCAGCAGCCCTAGACAGGGGAGCACAGATACGCAGTATTTT
18	TRBV14	TRBD2	NA	TRBJ2-1	CASSPTSAIPPYGDEQFF	TGTGCCAGCAGCCCGACTAGCGCTATCCCACCCTACGGCGATGAGCAGTTCTTC
18	TRBV28	NA	NA	TRBJ2-6	CASSLTLPTFSGANVLTF	TGTGCCAGCAGTCTGACACTGCCGACTTTCTCTGGGGCCAACGTCCTGACTTTC
16	TRBV2	NA	NA	TRBJ2-7	CASSPVLLGASYEQYF	TGTGCCAGCAGTCCAGTATTATTAGGCGCCTCCTACGAGCAGTACTTC
16	TRBV7-8	NA	NA	TRBJ2-1	CASSLTVGGDHNEQFF	TGTGCCAGCAGCTTAACGGTGGGAGGAGACCACAATGAGCAGTTCTTC
13	TRBV20-1	NA	NA	TRBJ2-5	CSAPRKGQETQYF	TGCAGTGCTCCTCGGAAGGGGCAAGAGACCCAGTACTTC
14	TRBV11-2	TRBD2	NA	TRBJ2-7	CASSPSSGSDEQYF	TGTGCCAGCAGCCCCTCGAGCGGGAGTGACGAGCAGTACTTC
15	TRBV19	TRBD2	NA	TRBJ2-2	CASSREGSNTGELFF	TGTGCCAGTAGTAGGGAGGGTTCGAACACCGGGGAGCTGTTTTTT
12	TRBV6-6	NA	few	TRBJ2-7	CASSQLGSQQYF	TGTGCCAGCAGCCAGCTAGGTTCACAGCAGTACTTC